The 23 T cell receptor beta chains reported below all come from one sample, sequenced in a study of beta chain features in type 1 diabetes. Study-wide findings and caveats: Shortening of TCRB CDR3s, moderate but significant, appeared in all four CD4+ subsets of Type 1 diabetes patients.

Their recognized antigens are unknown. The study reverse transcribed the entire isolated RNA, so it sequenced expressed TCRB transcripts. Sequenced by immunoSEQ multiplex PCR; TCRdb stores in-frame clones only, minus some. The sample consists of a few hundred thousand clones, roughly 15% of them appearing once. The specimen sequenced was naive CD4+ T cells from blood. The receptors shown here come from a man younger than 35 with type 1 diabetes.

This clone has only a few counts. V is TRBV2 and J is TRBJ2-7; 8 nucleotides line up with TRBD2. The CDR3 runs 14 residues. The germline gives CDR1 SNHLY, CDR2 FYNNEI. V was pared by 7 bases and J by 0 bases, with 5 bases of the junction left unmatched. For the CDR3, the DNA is TGTGCCAGCACCCAGCGGGGGACCTCCTACGAGCAGTACTTC. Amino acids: CASTQRGTSYEQYF. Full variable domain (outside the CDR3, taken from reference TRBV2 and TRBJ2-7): EPEVTQTPSHQVTQMGQEVILRCVPISNHLYFYWYRQILGQKVEFLVSFYNNEISEKSEIFDDQFSVERPDGSNFTLKIRSTKLEDSAMYFCASTQRGTSYEQYFGPGTRLTVT.

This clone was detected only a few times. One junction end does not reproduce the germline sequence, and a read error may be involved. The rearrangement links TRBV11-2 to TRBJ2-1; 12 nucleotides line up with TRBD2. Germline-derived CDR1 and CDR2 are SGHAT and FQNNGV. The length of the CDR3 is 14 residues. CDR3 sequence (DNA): TGTGCCAGCAGCTTAGGCGGGCTAGCGGGGGGGCCCCTCTTC. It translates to CASSLGGLAGGPLF.

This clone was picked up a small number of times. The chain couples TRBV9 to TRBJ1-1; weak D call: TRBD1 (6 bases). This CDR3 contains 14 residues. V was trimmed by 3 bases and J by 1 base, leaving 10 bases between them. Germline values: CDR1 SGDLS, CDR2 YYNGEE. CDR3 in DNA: TGTGCCAGCAGCGCTGGACAGAAGAACACTGAAGCTTTCTTT. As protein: CASSAGQKNTEAFF.

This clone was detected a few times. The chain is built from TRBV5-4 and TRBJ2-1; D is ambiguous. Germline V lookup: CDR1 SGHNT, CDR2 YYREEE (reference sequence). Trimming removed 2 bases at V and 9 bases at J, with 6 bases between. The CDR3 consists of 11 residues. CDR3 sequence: CASSFLGEQFF. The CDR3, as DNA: TGTGCCAGCAGCTTCCTCGGTGAGCAGTTCTTC.

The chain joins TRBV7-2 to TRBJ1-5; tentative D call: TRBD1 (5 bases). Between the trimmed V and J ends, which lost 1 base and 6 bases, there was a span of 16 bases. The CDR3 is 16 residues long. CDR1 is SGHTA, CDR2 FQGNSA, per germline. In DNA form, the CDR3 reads TGTGCCAGCAGCTTAGTCCACTTGCAGGGTGGTCAGCCCCAGCATTTT. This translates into CASSLVHLQGGQPQHF.

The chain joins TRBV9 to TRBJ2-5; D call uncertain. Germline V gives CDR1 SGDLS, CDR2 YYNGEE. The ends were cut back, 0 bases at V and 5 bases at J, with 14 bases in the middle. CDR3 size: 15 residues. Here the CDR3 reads CASSVGPQTPETQYF. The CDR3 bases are TGTGCCAGCAGCGTAGGCCCACAAACCCCGGAGACCCAGTACTTC.

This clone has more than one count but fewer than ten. The chain's CDR3 is CASSYSGGLPSTEAFF. The CDR3 region has the DNA TGTGCCAGCAGTTACTCTGGAGGACTCCCCAGCACTGAAGCTTTCTTT. This chain links TRBV6-5 with TRBJ1-1; D gene unclear. CDR1 is MNHEY, CDR2 SVGAGI, per germline. The CDR3 is 16 amino acids. V lost 0 bases and J lost 4, with 15 bases in between.

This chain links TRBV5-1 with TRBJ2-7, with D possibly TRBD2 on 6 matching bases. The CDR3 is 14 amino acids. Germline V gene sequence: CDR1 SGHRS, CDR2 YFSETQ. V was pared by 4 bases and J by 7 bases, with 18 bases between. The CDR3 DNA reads TGCGCCAGCAGCCAAGGGACTTCTGCTCGGGAGCAGTACTTC. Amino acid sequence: CASSQGTSAREQYF.

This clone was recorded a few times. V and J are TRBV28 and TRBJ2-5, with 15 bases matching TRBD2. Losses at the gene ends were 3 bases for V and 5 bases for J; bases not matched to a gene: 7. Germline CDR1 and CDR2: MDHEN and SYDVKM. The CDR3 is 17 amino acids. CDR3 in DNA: TGTGCCAGCAGTTTCGGACTAGCGGGAGGGCGTTCGGAGACCCAGTACTTC. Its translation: CASSFGLAGGRSETQYF. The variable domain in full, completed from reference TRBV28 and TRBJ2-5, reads DVKVTQSSRYLVKRTGEKVFLECVQDMDHENMFWYRQDPGLGLRLIYFSYDVKMKEKGDIPEGYSVSREKKERFSLILESASTNQTSMYLCASSFGLAGGRSETQYFGPGTRLLVL.

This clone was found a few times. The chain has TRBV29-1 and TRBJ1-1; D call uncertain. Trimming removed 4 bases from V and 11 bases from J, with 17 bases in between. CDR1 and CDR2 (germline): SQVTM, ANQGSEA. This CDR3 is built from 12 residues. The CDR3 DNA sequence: TGCAGCGTTGTTCGACAATCGGATCTTGCTTTCTTT. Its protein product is CSVVRQSDLAFF.

The CDR3 region is CASSLRLAGFSDTQYF. For the CDR3, the DNA is TGTGCCAGCAGCCTTCGACTAGCGGGGTTTAGCGATACGCAGTATTTT. The chain carries TRBV7-2 and TRBJ2-3, with 11 bases fitting TRBD2. In germline, CDR1 is SGHTA, CDR2 FQGNSA. This CDR3 has 16 residues. J lost 6 bases, V lost 5 bases, and 10 bases had no gene match.

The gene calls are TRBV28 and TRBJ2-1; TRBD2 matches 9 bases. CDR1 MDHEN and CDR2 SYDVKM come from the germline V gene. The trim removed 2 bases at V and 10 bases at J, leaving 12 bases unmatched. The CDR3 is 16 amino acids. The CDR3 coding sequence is TGTGCCAGCAGTTTAGGTTTTAGCGGGAGTTCCAGCGAGCAGTTCTTC. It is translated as CASSLGFSGSSSEQFF.

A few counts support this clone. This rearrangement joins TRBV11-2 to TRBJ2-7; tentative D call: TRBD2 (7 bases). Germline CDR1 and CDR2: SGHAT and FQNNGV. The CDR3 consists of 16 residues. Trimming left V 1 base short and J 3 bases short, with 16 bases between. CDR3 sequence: CASSLGGGGGGYEQYF. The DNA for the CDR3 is TGTGCCAGCAGCTTAGGCGGGGGCGGAGGCGGCTACGAGCAGTACTTC.

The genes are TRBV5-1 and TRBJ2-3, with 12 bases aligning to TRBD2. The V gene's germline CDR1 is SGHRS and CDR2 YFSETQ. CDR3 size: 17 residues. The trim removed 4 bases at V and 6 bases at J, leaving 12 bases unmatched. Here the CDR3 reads CASSTGLAGFQVDTQYF. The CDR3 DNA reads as TGCGCCAGCAGCACCGGACTAGCGGGGTTCCAGGTGGATACGCAGTATTTT.

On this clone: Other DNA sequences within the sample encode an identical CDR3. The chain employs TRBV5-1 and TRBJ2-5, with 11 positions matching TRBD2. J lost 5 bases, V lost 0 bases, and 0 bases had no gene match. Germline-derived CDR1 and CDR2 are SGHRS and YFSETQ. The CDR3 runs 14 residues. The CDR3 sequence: CASSLGTSGETQYF. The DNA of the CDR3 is TGCGCCAGCAGCTTGGGGACTAGCGGGGAGACCCAGTACTTC.

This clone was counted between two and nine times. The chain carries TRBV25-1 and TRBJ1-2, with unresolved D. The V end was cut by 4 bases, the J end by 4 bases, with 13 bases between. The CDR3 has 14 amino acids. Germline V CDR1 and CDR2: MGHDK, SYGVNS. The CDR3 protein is CASSGPGSAYGYTF. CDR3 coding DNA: TGTGCCAGCAGTGGGCCGGGGTCAGCCTATGGCTACACCTTC.

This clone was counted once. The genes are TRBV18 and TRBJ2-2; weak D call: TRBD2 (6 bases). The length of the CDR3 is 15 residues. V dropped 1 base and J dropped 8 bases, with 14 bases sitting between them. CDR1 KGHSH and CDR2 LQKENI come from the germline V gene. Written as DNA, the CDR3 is TGTGCCAGCTCACCACTCTCTCCGGGAGCAGGGGAGCTGTTTTTT. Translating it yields CASSPLSPGAGELFF.

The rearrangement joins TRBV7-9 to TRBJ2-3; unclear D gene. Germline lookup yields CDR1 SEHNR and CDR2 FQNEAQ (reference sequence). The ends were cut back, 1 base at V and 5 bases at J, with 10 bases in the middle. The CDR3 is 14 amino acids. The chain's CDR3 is CASSLGGSGDTQYF. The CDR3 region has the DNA TGTGCCAGCAGCTTAGGCGGTTCTGGAGATACGCAGTATTTT.

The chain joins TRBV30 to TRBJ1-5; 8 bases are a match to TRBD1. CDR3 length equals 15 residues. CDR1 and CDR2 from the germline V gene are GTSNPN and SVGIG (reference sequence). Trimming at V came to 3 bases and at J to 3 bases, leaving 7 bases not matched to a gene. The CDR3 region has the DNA TGTGCCTGGAGCACTGGACAGGGACCCAATCAGCCCCAGCATTTT. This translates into CAWSTGQGPNQPQHF.

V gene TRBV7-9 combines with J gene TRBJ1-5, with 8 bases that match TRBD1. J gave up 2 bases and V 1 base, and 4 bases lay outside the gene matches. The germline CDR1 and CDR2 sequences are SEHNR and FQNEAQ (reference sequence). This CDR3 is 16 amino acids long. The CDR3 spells CASSLGQGNGNQPQHF. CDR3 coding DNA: TGTGCCAGCAGCTTAGGACAGGGGAACGGCAATCAGCCCCAGCATTTT.

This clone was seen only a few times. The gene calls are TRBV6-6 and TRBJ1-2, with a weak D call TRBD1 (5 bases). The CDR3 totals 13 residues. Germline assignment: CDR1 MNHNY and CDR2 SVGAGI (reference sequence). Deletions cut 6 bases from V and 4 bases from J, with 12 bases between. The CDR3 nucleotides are TGTGCCAGCAGCCGAGACAGCCCCTATGGCTACACCTTC. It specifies CASSRDSPYGYTF.

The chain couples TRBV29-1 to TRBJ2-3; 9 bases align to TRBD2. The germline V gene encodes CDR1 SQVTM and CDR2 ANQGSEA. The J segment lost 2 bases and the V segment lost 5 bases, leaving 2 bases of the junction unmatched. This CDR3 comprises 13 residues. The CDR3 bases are TGCAGCGTTCTAGCGGGAAACACAGATACGCAGTATTTT. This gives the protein CSVLAGNTDTQYF.

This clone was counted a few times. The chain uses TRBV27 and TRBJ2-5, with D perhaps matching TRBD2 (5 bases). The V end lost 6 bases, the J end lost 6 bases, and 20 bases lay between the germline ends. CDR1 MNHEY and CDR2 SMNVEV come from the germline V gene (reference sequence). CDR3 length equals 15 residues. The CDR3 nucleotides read TGTGCCAGCAGACCTACCATCGGGATTTTACAGACCCAGTACTTC. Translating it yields CASRPTIGILQTQYF.